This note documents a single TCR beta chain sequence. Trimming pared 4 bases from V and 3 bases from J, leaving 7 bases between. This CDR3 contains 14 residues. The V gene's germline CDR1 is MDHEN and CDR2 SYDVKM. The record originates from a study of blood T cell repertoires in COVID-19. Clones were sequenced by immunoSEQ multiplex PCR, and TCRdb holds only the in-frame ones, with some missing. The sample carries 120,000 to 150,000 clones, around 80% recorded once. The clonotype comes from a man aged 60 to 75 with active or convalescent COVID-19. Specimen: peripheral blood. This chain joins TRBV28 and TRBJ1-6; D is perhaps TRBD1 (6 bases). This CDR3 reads CASSSDSYNSPLHF. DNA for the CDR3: TGTGCCAGCAGTTCGGACAGCTATAATTCACCCCTCCACTTT. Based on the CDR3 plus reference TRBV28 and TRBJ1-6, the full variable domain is DVKVTQSSRYLVKRTGEKVFLECVQDMDHENMFWYRQDPGLGLRLIYFSYDVKMKEKGDIPEGYSVSREKKERFSLILESASTNQTSMYLCASSSDSYNSPLHFGNGTRLTVT.